The 18 T cell receptor beta chains listed next were all sequenced from one sample in a study of cytomegalovirus exposure and HLA in healthy donors. The PCR employed 60 Vbeta primers together with 13 Jbeta primers. Repertoires were generated with immunoSEQ multiplex PCR, while TCRdb's copy carries only in-frame clones and drops some. This table holds about 140,000 clones, 75% to 80% found once. The sequencing sample was made of PBMCs. The receptors come from a man between 18 and 35 years old in good health and CMV-seronegative.

The chain combines TRBV5-1 with TRBJ2-7; 7 bases map to TRBD1. The length of the CDR3 is 14 residues. After removal of 2 bases from V and 5 bases from J, the junction contained 7 bases not matched to a gene. Germline V lookup: CDR1 SGHRS, CDR2 YFSETQ. The CDR3 reads CASSFQGRGNEQYF. As DNA, the CDR3 is TGCGCCAGCAGCTTCCAGGGCAGGGGGAACGAGCAGTACTTC.

The CDR3 is CASRPGTSSYEQYF. The CDR3 DNA is TGTGCCAGCCGTCCCGGGACTAGCTCCTACGAGCAGTACTTC. The chain links TRBV6-1 to TRBJ2-5, with 8 nucleotides matching TRBD2. Gene TRBJ2-7 matches the end of the DNA better, so the J call may be wrong. Germline V gene data show CDR1 as MNHNS and CDR2 as SASEGT. CDR3 length: 14 residues.

This sequence joins TRBV5-1 and TRBJ1-1; a weak D match, TRBD1 (6 bases). This CDR3 region has 15 residues. Deletions cut 1 base from V and 1 base from J, with 11 bases between. Germline assignment: CDR1 SGHRS and CDR2 YFSETQ. CDR3 in amino acids: CASSLRDTRNTEAFF. CDR3 coding DNA: TGCGCCAGCAGCTTGAGGGACACCCGGAACACTGAAGCTTTCTTT.

The chain links TRBV9 to TRBJ2-7; 9 positions match TRBD1. The trim removed 5 bases at V and 5 bases at J, leaving 11 bases unmatched. This CDR3 contains 15 residues. Germline V CDR1 and CDR2: SGDLS, YYNGEE. The CDR3 is CASSFAGTGIHEQYF. CDR3 coding DNA: TGTGCCAGCAGTTTTGCCGGGACAGGGATCCACGAGCAGTACTTC. The variable domain in full, completed from reference TRBV9 and TRBJ2-7, reads DSGVTQTPKHLITATGQRVTLRCSPRSGDLSVYWYQQSLDQGLQFLIQYYNGEERAKGNILERFSAQQFPDLHSELNLSSLELGDSALYFCASSFAGTGIHEQYFGPGTRLTVT.

This clone was counted once. Lacking the conserved final phenylalanine or tryptophan, this CDR3 likely reflects a read error. The rearrangement links TRBV9 to TRBJ1-5, with TRBD1 matching 7 bases. Germline assignment: CDR1 SGDLS and CDR2 YYNGEE. There are 17 residues in the CDR3. J was trimmed by 0 bases and V by 1 base; bases with no gene match: 7. CDR3 nucleotides: TGTGCCAGCAGCGTAAAACAGGGGAAGATTAGCAATCAGCCCCAGCATCTT. It is translated as CASSVKQGKISNQPQHL.

This chain uses TRBV19 with TRBJ1-1; the D is unclear. Germline loops: CDR1 LNHDA, CDR2 SQIVND (reference sequence). The CDR3 is made up of 15 amino acids. Trimming took 0 bases from V and 1 from J, leaving 9 bases between them. This chain's CDR3 is CASSIEVTRNTEAFF. DNA for the CDR3: TGTGCCAGTAGTATAGAGGTCACAAGGAACACTGAAGCTTTCTTT.

The chain combines TRBV30 with TRBJ2-5; 7 nucleotides line up with TRBD1. In germline, CDR1 is GTSNPN, CDR2 SVGIG (reference sequence). The J segment lost 5 bases and the V segment lost 7 bases, leaving 13 bases of the junction unmatched. The CDR3 is made up of 14 amino acids. In nucleotides, the CDR3 is TGTGCCTCTACACCAGGGGGTCTAACGGAGACCCAGTACTTC. It yields the protein CASTPGGLTETQYF.

This clone was counted a single time. V gene TRBV19 combines with J gene TRBJ2-5; D remains unclear. Germline CDR1 is LNHDA and CDR2 is SQIVND (reference sequence). The V end lost 4 bases, the J end lost 9 bases, and 12 bases lay between the germline ends. This CDR3 region has 12 residues. CDR3 protein: CASSNSWSAQYF. In nucleotides, the CDR3 is TGTGCCAGTAGTAACAGTTGGTCGGCCCAGTACTTC.

V is TRBV2 and J is TRBJ2-1; 8 positions match TRBD2. Looked up from germline, CDR1 is SNHLY and CDR2 is FYNNEI. V shed 7 bases and J 0 bases; nucleotides not matched to a gene: 8. This CDR3 spans 16 amino acids. The CDR3: CASKLAAGFSYNEQFF. In nucleotides, the CDR3 is TGTGCCAGCAAACTAGCGGCCGGATTCTCCTACAATGAGCAGTTCTTC.

This sequence joins TRBV6-1 and TRBJ1-2, with D unresolved. Trimming left V 0 bases short and J 8 bases short, with 10 bases between. The CDR3 totals 13 residues. The germline gives CDR1 MNHNS, CDR2 SASEGT. The DNA of the CDR3 is TGTGCCAGCAGTGAAGCCGGAGTGCAGGGCTACACCTTC. It translates to CASSEAGVQGYTF.

The J gene is TRBJ1-2, the V gene TRBV7-9, with 10 bases aligning to TRBD1. The germline CDR1 and CDR2 sequences are SEHNR and FQNEAQ (reference sequence). The CDR3 sequence is 15 residues long. Unmatched junction bases numbered 4, after V lost 4 bases and J lost 2 bases. As DNA, the CDR3 is TGTGCCAGCAGCTCACCGGGACAGGGGAACTATGGCTACACCTTC. It codes for CASSSPGQGNYGYTF.

This chain joins TRBV19 and TRBJ2-5; TRBD1 is a possible D gene (5 bases). Trimming left V 3 bases short and J 7 bases short, with 12 bases between. CDR1 is LNHDA, CDR2 SQIVND, per germline (reference sequence). This CDR3 region has 13 residues. CDR3 coding DNA: TGTGCCAGTAGTATCGGGCAGGGCGGGACCCAGTACTTC. Its translation: CASSIGQGGTQYF.

The chain carries TRBV19 and TRBJ1-2; the D gene is possibly TRBD1 (6 bases). The V gene lost 4 bases and the J gene lost 4 bases, with 13 bases spanning the gap. Per the germline V gene, CDR1 is LNHDA and CDR2 is SQIVND (reference sequence). The CDR3 spans 14 residues. This CDR3 reads CASSTSQGSYGYTF. In DNA form, the CDR3 reads TGTGCCAGTAGTACAAGCCAGGGGAGCTATGGCTACACCTTC. The full variable domain, in which reference TRBV19 and TRBJ1-2 provide the parts outside the CDR3, is DGGITQSPKYLFRKEGQNVTLSCEQNLNHDAMYWYRQDPGQGLRLIYYSQIVNDFQKGDIAEGYSVSREKKESFPLTVTSAQKNPTAFYLCASSTSQGSYGYTFGSGTRLTVV.

The J gene is TRBJ2-2, the V gene TRBV2, with 7 bases matching TRBD2. Germline V gene sequence: CDR1 SNHLY, CDR2 FYNNEI. J lost 7 bases, V lost 7 bases, and 12 bases had no gene match. CDR3 length equals 15 residues. The CDR3 nucleotides are TGTGCCAGCACCGGAGGGAGGGGCAAGGGCGGGGAGCTGTTTTTT. Its protein is CASTGGRGKGGELFF.

This clone was counted once. Here the CDR3 DNA reads TGTGCCAGTACCGACGTCCCGGGACAGCTTTCTGGCTACACCTTC. It codes for CASTDVPGQLSGYTF. This chain connects TRBV19 to TRBJ1-2; 7 bases map to TRBD1. The J segment lost 7 bases and the V segment lost 7 bases, leaving 15 bases of the junction unmatched. The CDR3 sequence is 15 residues long. Germline V gives CDR1 LNHDA, CDR2 SQIVND (reference sequence).

The V gene is TRBV19, the J gene TRBJ2-6; 7 positions agree with TRBD1. The CDR3 consists of 16 residues. The V gene end was trimmed by 6 bases and the J gene end by 0 bases; junction bases not matched to a gene: 5. The germline V gene encodes CDR1 LNHDA and CDR2 SQIVND (reference sequence). The CDR3 loop reads CASRLKGASGANVLTF. As DNA, the CDR3 is TGTGCCAGTAGACTGAAGGGGGCCTCTGGGGCCAACGTCCTGACTTTC.

V is TRBV7-9 and J is TRBJ2-1, with D maybe TRBD2 (7 bases). Germline CDR1 SEHNR, CDR2 FQNEAQ (reference sequence). V lost 6 bases to trimming and J lost 8 bases, with 23 bases between them. There are 16 residues in the CDR3. The CDR3 sequence: CASSQGGVWRKDEQFF. The CDR3 bases are TGTGCCAGCAGTCAAGGGGGGGTCTGGAGGAAAGATGAGCAGTTCTTC.

The J gene is TRBJ1-2, the V gene TRBV20-1; tentatively, D is TRBD1 (5 bases). The CDR3 runs to 9 residues. The germline gives CDR1 DFQATT, CDR2 SNEGSKA (reference sequence). CDR3: CKLAGTHTF. The CDR3 DNA reads TGCAAGTTGGCAGGGACTCACACCTTC.